These 20 T cell receptor beta chains came from one sample sequenced in a study of regulatory T cells in long-lasting Graves disease. Both iRepertoire HTBI primers and Arm-PCR of CDR3 regions were used to build the TCR beta libraries. Each CDR3 protein is one row after TCRdb ran MiXCR on the multiplex PCR reads. The repertoire holds 550,000 to 700,000 distinct CDR3 sequences, with about 15% as singletons. The time point is: newly diagnosed GD, antithyroid drugs for less than 3 months. PBMCs provided the RNA from which the TCR library was made. The same sample was also used in a study of T cells in Graves' hyperthyroidism and ophthalmopathy.

The sequencing used peripheral blood mononuclear cells (PBMCs), collected at new diagnosis, from a patient treated with antithyroid drugs. These TCRs come from a man between 18 and 29 years old with Graves disease.

This clonotype appeared a few times. The chain has TRBV6-1 and TRBJ2-7, with 11 positions matching TRBD2. The V gene's germline CDR1 is MNHNS and CDR2 SASEGT. The CDR3 consists of 15 residues. The V and J ends lost 8 bases and 5 bases, in that order; junction bases with no gene match: 11. This chain's CDR3 is CASVRLAGGPHEQYF. The CDR3 DNA reads as TGTGCCAGCGTTCGGTTAGCGGGAGGGCCGCACGAGCAGTACTTC.

This clonotype was seen a handful of times. This chain uses TRBV9 with TRBJ1-6; D unclear. Germline CDR1 and CDR2: SGDLS and YYNGEE. The CDR3 is 13 residues long. Trimming shortened V by 7 bases and J by 7 bases, and 12 bases separated the two germline ends. Here the CDR3 reads CASRRDPNSPLHF. CDR3 nucleotides: TGTGCCAGCCGCCGGGATCCCAATTCACCCCTCCACTTT.

This clonotype appeared a few times. The CDR3 spells CASSSDRGTYNEQFF. The CDR3 DNA reads as TGTGCCAGCAGTTCGGACAGGGGGACCTACAATGAGCAGTTCTTC. V and J are TRBV6-5 and TRBJ2-1, with 10 bases aligning to TRBD1. CDR3 length equals 15 residues. With 4 bases clipped from V and 2 bases from J, the junction kept 2 bases outside the gene matches. The germline V gene encodes CDR1 MNHEY and CDR2 SVGAGI.

This clonotype was counted a few times. The chain recombines TRBV2 with TRBJ1-3, with D hard to call. Trimming left V 7 bases short and J 4 bases short, with 11 bases between. Germline assignment: CDR1 SNHLY and CDR2 FYNNEI. CDR3 size: 13 residues. CDR3 sequence reads: CASNFMAGNTIYF. The CDR3 DNA follows: TGTGCCAGCAATTTTATGGCAGGAAACACCATATATTTT.

This clonotype was counted between two and nine times. The chain joins TRBV4-1 to TRBJ2-7; the D is unclear. This CDR3 contains 14 residues. V was shortened by 0 bases and J by 2 bases, with 8 bases between the two germline ends. Germline-derived CDR1 and CDR2 are MGHRA and YSYEKL. CDR3: CASSQEGSTYEQYF. Written as DNA, the CDR3 is TGCGCCAGCAGCCAAGAAGGGTCCACCTACGAGCAGTACTTC.

This clonotype was seen a few times. The CDR3 loop reads CASKPYGGGNQPQHF. CDR3 nucleotide sequence: TGTGCCAGCAAACCCTACGGCGGGGGCAATCAGCCCCAGCATTTT. This sequence joins TRBV27 and TRBJ1-5; D ambiguous. Looked up from germline, CDR1 is MNHEY and CDR2 is SMNVEV (reference sequence). The CDR3 spans 15 residues. The V and J ends lost 7 bases and 2 bases respectively, with 15 bases between them.

The table lists this clonotype with many counts. This chain joins TRBV12-3 or TRBV12-4 and TRBJ2-5; D unresolved. Trimming pared 1 base from V and 5 bases from J, leaving 14 bases between. The CDR3 totals 15 residues. Here the CDR3 DNA reads TGTGCCAGCAGTTTAGGAGCCCTGGATGCCGAGACCCAGTACTTC. It translates to CASSLGALDAETQYF.

Ten or more counts support this clonotype. The chain uses TRBV11-2 and TRBJ1-5; D may be TRBD1 (5 bases). The CDR3 sequence is 15 residues long. V was cut by 0 bases and J by 2 bases, with 8 bases left in between. CDR1 and CDR2 (germline): SGHAT, FQNNGV. The CDR3 coding sequence is TGTGCCAGCAGCTTAGAAGGGGCCGGCAATCAGCCCCAGCATTTT. Protein product: CASSLEGAGNQPQHF.

This clonotype occurred many times. This chain joins TRBV27 and TRBJ2-7, with a tentative D call TRBD1 (6 bases). This CDR3 region has 15 residues. Germline CDR1 MNHEY, CDR2 SMNVEV (reference sequence). The V gene lost 8 bases and the J gene lost 6 bases, with 23 bases spanning the gap. In nucleotides, the CDR3 is TGTGCCAGCCTGCCCTTGGGACACCCCTCCGGCGAGCAGTACTTC. Translation: CASLPLGHPSGEQYF.

In this sample, this clonotype turned up many times. Sequence at one end of the junction differs from germline and may be a read error. The chain uses TRBV2 and TRBJ1-2; D call uncertain. The V gene's germline CDR1 is SNHLY and CDR2 FYNNEI. This CDR3 has 14 amino acids. CDR3 sequence (DNA): TGTGCCAGCACTGAAAACCTCCAGGCCAATGGCTACACCTTC. The encoded protein is CASTENLQANGYTF.

The sample holds many counts of this clonotype. The genes are TRBV30 and TRBJ1-5; D remains ambiguous. V lost 2 bases to trimming and J lost 2 bases, with 4 bases between them. The CDR3 length is 12 residues. Germline V gives CDR1 GTSNPN, CDR2 SVGIG (reference sequence). CDR3 bases: TGTGCCTGGAGTCGGGGCAATCAGCCCCAGCATTTT. This encodes CAWSRGNQPQHF. The full variable domain, with the rest looked up from reference TRBV30 and TRBJ1-5, is SQTIHQWPATLVQPVGSPLSLECTVEGTSNPNLYWYRQAAGRGLQLLFYSVGIGQISSEVPQNLSASRPQDRQFILSSKKLLLSDSGFYLCAWSRGNQPQHFGDGTRLSIL.

The table lists this clonotype with many counts. The chain links TRBV3-1 to TRBJ2-7; 7 bases match TRBD1. Germline values: CDR1 LGHDT, CDR2 YNNKEL (reference sequence). The CDR3 is 15 amino acids. The junction had 4 bases not matched to a gene; V was cut back by 1 base and J by 1 base. This CDR3 is CASSQAGTASYEQYF. In DNA, the CDR3 is TGTGCCAGCAGCCAAGCAGGGACAGCATCCTACGAGCAGTACTTC.

The rearrangement uses TRBV9 and TRBJ2-1; possible D gene TRBD2, 6 bases. The J call could be wrong; TRBJ2-5 is a better fit for the DNA end. Germline V lookup: CDR1 SGDLS, CDR2 YYNGEE. The CDR3 contains 15 residues. The CDR3 protein is CASRRGGTSQETQYF. The DNA of the CDR3 is TGTGCCAGCAGAAGGGGCGGGACCTCCCAAGAGACCCAGTACTTC.

The table lists this clonotype with a few counts. This chain connects TRBV20-1 to TRBJ2-3, with D maybe TRBD2 (6 bases). There are 11 residues in the CDR3. Germline V gives CDR1 DFQATT, CDR2 SNEGSKA (reference sequence). The V end lost 3 bases, the J end lost 6 bases, and 7 bases lay between the germline ends. The CDR3 region is CSASRGDTQYF. The CDR3 coding sequence is TGCAGTGCTAGCCGGGGGGATACGCAGTATTTT.

This clonotype has a count of ten or more. This rearrangement joins TRBV3-1 to TRBJ1-5; unclear D gene. Germline CDR1 is LGHDT and CDR2 is YNNKEL (reference sequence). The CDR3 loop spans 13 amino acids. The V and J ends lost 0 bases and 6 bases respectively, with 6 bases between them. CDR3 nucleotide sequence: TGTGCCAGCAGCCAAGAATTAAGTCAGCCCCAGCATTTT. Protein: CASSQELSQPQHF. Full variable domain (remainder filled in from reference TRBV3-1 and TRBJ1-5): DTAVSQTPKYLVTQMGNDKSIKCEQNLGHDTMYWYKQDSKKFLKIMFSYNNKELIINETVPNRFSPKSPDKAHLNLHINSLELGDSAVYFCASSQELSQPQHFGDGTRLSIL.

The table lists this clonotype with a few counts. The chain links TRBV13 to TRBJ1-1; TRBD1 agrees at 7 bases. This CDR3 region has 16 residues. Germline CDR1 and CDR2: PRHDT and FYEKMQ (reference sequence). The ends lost 4 bases at V and 4 bases at J; junction bases unmatched: 12. This CDR3 reads CASSYRTGAGFTEAFF. The CDR3 coding sequence is TGTGCCAGCAGCTATAGAACAGGGGCTGGTTTCACTGAAGCTTTCTTT. Full variable domain (remainder filled in from reference TRBV13 and TRBJ1-1): AAGVIQSPRHLIKEKRETATLKCYPIPRHDTVYWYQQGPGQDPQFLISFYEKMQSDKGSIPDRFSAQQFSDYHSELNMSSLELGDSALYFCASSYRTGAGFTEAFFGQGTRLTVV.

This clonotype was counted many times. The rearrangement links TRBV20-1 to TRBJ2-7; D is perhaps TRBD1 (5 bases). Germline assignment: CDR1 DFQATT and CDR2 SNEGSKA (reference sequence). The CDR3 has 12 residues. Between the trimmed V and J ends, which lost 7 bases and 4 bases, there was a span of 14 bases. CDR3 nucleotide sequence: TGCAGTGTCCAGGGTTTGGGGTACGAGCAGTACTTC. As protein: CSVQGLGYEQYF.

This clonotype was seen at least ten times. This chain links TRBV3-1 with TRBJ1-2; TRBD1 might be the D (5 bases). The V gene lost 1 base and the J gene lost 10 bases, with 22 bases spanning the gap. Germline V gives CDR1 LGHDT, CDR2 YNNKEL (reference sequence). The CDR3 consists of 16 residues. CDR3: CASSQGMGHSYPVYTF. DNA of the CDR3: TGTGCCAGCAGCCAAGGGATGGGGCACTCTTATCCCGTCTACACCTTC. Combining the CDR3 with reference TRBV3-1 and TRBJ1-2 gives the whole variable domain DTAVSQTPKYLVTQMGNDKSIKCEQNLGHDTMYWYKQDSKKFLKIMFSYNNKELIINETVPNRFSPKSPDKAHLNLHINSLELGDSAVYFCASSQGMGHSYPVYTFGSGTRLTVV.

Turning to this clonotype: This may be a read error: a much more frequent sequence differs by one nucleotide. J is TRBJ1-2 and V is TRBV2; possible D gene TRBD1, 6 bases. V was trimmed by 11 bases and J by 8 bases, leaving 24 bases between them. CDR1 SNHLY and CDR2 FYNNEI come from the germline V gene. The CDR3 has 14 amino acids. The CDR3 region is CAGKITGRDRGYTF. CDR3 bases: TGTGCCGGCAAGATAACAGGGAGGGACCGGGGCTACACCTTC.

The chain combines TRBV12-5 with TRBJ1-3; D not resolved. This CDR3 has 14 residues. The V end was cut by 5 bases, the J end by 1 base, with 9 bases between. Germline CDR1 is LGHNT and CDR2 is FRNRAP. The CDR3 sequence: CASGPDASGNTIYF. The CDR3 coding sequence is TGTGCTAGTGGTCCGGACGCTTCTGGAAACACCATATATTTT.